This passage covers 20 T cell receptor beta chains from one sample sequenced in a study of T-cell reconstitution after alpha-beta-depleted transplantation in children. The authors prepared the TCRbeta library with unique molecular identifiers. TCRdb re-called the PCR reads with MiXCR, one entry per CDR3 protein. Of over 150,000 distinct CDR3 sequences listed, about 15% are singletons. Sample: PBMCs from the stem cell graft donor, taken from the stem cell graft. The receptor set was obtained from a human donor who donated a stem cell graft to a child with acute lymphoblastic leukemia.

As for this clonotype: With a much larger clone just one base away, this may be a read error. This sequence joins TRBV4-1 and TRBJ2-7, with D perhaps TRBD1 or TRBD2 (5 bases each). Looked up from germline, CDR1 is MGHRA and CDR2 is YSYEKL. CDR3 size: 14 residues. The CDR3 is CASSLGPSSYDQYF. CDR3 coding DNA: TGCGCCAGCAGCCTGGGACCTAGCTCCTACGACCAGTACTTC.

This clonotype was seen repeatedly, ten times or more. The CDR3 DNA sequence: TGTGCCAGCATGACAGGGGTTAGCAATCAGCCCCAGCATTTT. It codes for CASMTGVSNQPQHF. The J gene is TRBJ1-5, the V gene TRBV6-1; 8 bases match TRBD1. The CDR3 sequence is 14 residues long. V lost 7 bases, J lost 0 bases, and 2 bases stayed unmatched. Germline V gene data show CDR1 as MNHNS and CDR2 as SASEGT.

The chain recombines TRBV12-3 or TRBV12-4 with TRBJ1-1, with D unresolved. This CDR3 spans 14 amino acids. Trimming took off 3 bases at V and 5 bases at J, with 13 bases between the two ends. CDR3 loop: CASSFGERWTEAFF. The CDR3 DNA follows: TGTGCCAGCAGTTTCGGGGAGAGGTGGACTGAAGCTTTCTTT.

This clonotype appeared many times. The chain combines TRBV4-1 with TRBJ2-3; D may be TRBD2 (5 bases). Trimming cost V 6 bases and J 3 bases, with 13 bases left between them. This CDR3 is 14 amino acids long. Looked up from germline, CDR1 is MGHRA and CDR2 is YSYEKL. The chain's CDR3 is CASRSLGRTDTQYF. The CDR3 DNA is TGCGCCAGCAGATCTTTGGGGAGAACAGATACGCAGTATTTT.

V is TRBV7-9 and J is TRBJ1-5, with 7 bases lining up with TRBD1. This CDR3 spans 16 amino acids. Germline values: CDR1 SEHNR, CDR2 FQNEAQ (reference sequence). The J segment lost 4 bases and the V segment lost 4 bases, leaving 10 bases of the junction unmatched. CDR3 amino acids: CASSSLQGSGNQPQHF. As DNA, the CDR3 is TGTGCCAGCAGCTCCCTACAGGGGTCGGGAAATCAGCCCCAGCATTTT.

This clonotype was found many times. The genes are TRBV10-3 and TRBJ1-5, with D unclear. Germline values: CDR1 ENHRY, CDR2 SYGVKD. This CDR3 is built from 14 residues. Trimming took 4 bases from V and 0 from J, leaving 7 bases between them. This CDR3 is CAISVGNSNQPQHF. CDR3 nucleotides: TGTGCCATCAGTGTTGGAAATAGCAATCAGCCCCAGCATTTT.

This clonotype came up many times. The chain has TRBV20-1 and TRBJ1-1; D is uncertain. V shed 2 bases and J shed 2 bases, with 9 bases lying between them. Germline CDR1 DFQATT, CDR2 SNEGSKA (reference sequence). The CDR3 covers 13 residues. CDR3 protein: CSARPAANTEAFF. CDR3 nucleotide sequence: TGCAGTGCTAGACCTGCGGCTAACACTGAAGCTTTCTTT.

This clonotype was counted only a few times. The CDR3, as DNA: TGCAGCGTTGGGACAGGGTGGACTGAAGCTTTCTTT. This gives the protein CSVGTGWTEAFF. V usage is TRBV29-1 and J usage is TRBJ1-1; 8 positions agree with TRBD1. The germline CDR1 and CDR2 sequences are SQVTM and ANQGSEA. The CDR3 covers 12 residues. V was clipped by 4 bases and J by 5 bases; unmatched bases: 3. The full variable domain, rest sourced from reference TRBV29-1 and TRBJ1-1, is SAVISQKPSRDICQRGTSLTIQCQVDSQVTMMFWYRQQPGQSLTLIATANQGSEATYESGFVIDKFPISRPNLTFSTLTVSNMSPEDSSIYLCSVGTGWTEAFFGQGTRLTVV.

This clonotype came up many times. The chain has TRBV10-3 and TRBJ1-1; TRBD1 agrees at 7 bases. This CDR3 has 15 residues. V trimming: 3 bases; J trimming: 3 bases; junction bases outside the gene matches: 7. Germline CDR1 is ENHRY and CDR2 is SYGVKD. CDR3 nucleotide sequence: TGTGCCATCAGTGACCCCGGACAGGTATACACTGAAGCTTTCTTT. Encoded protein: CAISDPGQVYTEAFF.

This clonotype was counted ten times or more. The chain carries TRBV20-1 and TRBJ2-5, with TRBD1 as a possible D gene (5 bases). This CDR3 contains 17 residues. Germline values: CDR1 DFQATT, CDR2 SNEGSKA (reference sequence). V dropped 5 bases and J dropped 3 bases, with 25 bases sitting between them. CDR3: CSAVSFRGFSLEETQYF. CDR3 sequence (DNA): TGCAGTGCTGTCTCATTTAGGGGTTTCTCTCTGGAAGAGACCCAGTACTTC.

There are many counts of this clonotype. The chain recombines TRBV25-1 with TRBJ1-1; D not resolved. Between the trimmed V and J ends, which lost 2 bases and 8 bases, there was a span of 24 bases. CDR3 length equals 17 residues. In germline, CDR1 is MGHDK, CDR2 SYGVNS. This CDR3 reads CASSEGVGDLEAQEAFF. CDR3 sequence (DNA): TGTGCCAGCAGTGAAGGTGTGGGCGACCTGGAGGCCCAAGAAGCTTTCTTT.

This clonotype was counted ten times or more. This sequence joins TRBV5-1 and TRBJ2-7, with D maybe TRBD1 (6 bases). Trimming took 2 bases from V and 4 from J, leaving 13 bases between them. Germline CDR1 and CDR2: SGHRS and YFSETQ. This CDR3 has 14 residues. The CDR3 is CASSLQGPGYEQYF. DNA for the CDR3: TGCGCCAGCAGCTTACAGGGACCGGGGTACGAGCAGTACTTC.

This clonotype was observed many times. The chain carries TRBV10-3 and TRBJ2-7; unclear D gene. The CDR3 spans 15 residues. From germline, CDR1 is ENHRY and CDR2 SYGVKD. The V end lost 0 bases, the J end lost 0 bases, and 9 bases lay between the germline ends. The CDR3 protein is CAISESQGRSYEQYF. The CDR3 DNA is TGTGCCATCAGTGAGTCGCAAGGGCGCTCCTACGAGCAGTACTTC.

This clonotype occurred many times. CDR3 in DNA: TGTGCCAGCAGCTTGGAACGGGACAGGGGGCACTCAGATACGCAGTATTTT. Translation: CASSLERDRGHSDTQYF. The chain recombines TRBV7-9 with TRBJ2-3; 12 positions agree with TRBD1. The CDR3 has 17 residues. Germline V gene lookup returns CDR1 SEHNR and CDR2 FQNEAQ (reference sequence). Trimming at V came to 3 bases and at J to 4 bases, leaving 8 bases not matched to a gene.

This clonotype was observed at least ten times. The CDR3 sequence: CSASSGKRSGELFF. The CDR3, as DNA: TGCAGTGCTAGCAGCGGGAAACGGAGCGGGGAGCTGTTTTTT. The J gene is TRBJ2-2, the V gene TRBV20-1, with 7 bases fitting TRBD2. The ends lost 3 bases at V and 7 bases at J; junction bases unmatched: 8. CDR3 length equals 14 residues. Germline loops: CDR1 DFQATT, CDR2 SNEGSKA (reference sequence).

This clonotype has a count of ten or more. This chain links TRBV20-1 with TRBJ2-7; D perhaps matches TRBD2 (6 bases). The CDR3 length is 15 residues. V shed 0 bases and J shed 2 bases, with 14 bases lying between them. Germline assignment: CDR1 DFQATT and CDR2 SNEGSKA (reference sequence). This chain's CDR3 is CSARDGGTPTYEQYF. CDR3 coding DNA: TGCAGTGCTAGAGATGGGGGGACTCCTACCTACGAGCAGTACTTC.

This clonotype has ten or more counts. The chain joins TRBV15 to TRBJ2-6; TRBD2 might be the D (5 bases). This CDR3 has 18 residues. Trimming pared 2 bases from V and 2 bases from J, leaving 16 bases between. The germline V gene has CDR1 LNHNV and CDR2 YYDKDF (reference sequence). The CDR3 DNA reads TGTGCCACCAGCAGATCCCGGGGTAAGGACCCTGGGGCCAACGTCCTGACTTTC. It codes for CATSRSRGKDPGANVLTF.

The V call is TRBV5-5, the J call TRBJ2-7; the D is unclear. Trimming pared 5 bases from V and 1 base from J, leaving 19 bases between. Per germline, CDR1 SGHKS and CDR2 YYEKEE (reference sequence). The CDR3 length is 16 residues. CDR3 sequence reads: CASSYTPAEGSYEQYF. The CDR3 nucleotides are TGTGCCAGCAGTTATACCCCGGCAGAAGGTTCCTACGAGCAGTACTTC. Based on the CDR3 plus reference TRBV5-5 and TRBJ2-7, the full variable domain is DAGVTQSPTHLIKTRGQQVTLRCSPISGHKSVSWYQQVLGQGPQFIFQYYEKEERGRGNFPDRFSARQFPNYSSELNVNALLLGDSALYLCASSYTPAEGSYEQYFGPGTRLTVT.

This clonotype was recorded many times. The chain couples TRBV18 to TRBJ1-1; the D gene is possibly TRBD1 (5 bases). The CDR3 runs to 15 residues. V shed 6 bases and J shed 1 base, with 15 bases lying between them. The germline V gene has CDR1 KGHSH and CDR2 LQKENI. The CDR3: CASSQTLGGNTEAFF. The CDR3 DNA follows: TGTGCCAGCTCGCAAACCTTGGGGGGGAACACTGAAGCTTTCTTT.

This clonotype occurred many times. The J gene is TRBJ2-1, the V gene TRBV5-1, with D possibly being TRBD1 (5 bases). The V gene's germline CDR1 is SGHRS and CDR2 YFSETQ. Trimming stripped 1 base from V and 5 bases from J, with 16 bases between. CDR3 length: 16 residues. The CDR3 DNA reads as TGCGCCAGCAGCTTGCCCTTGTGGGGCCAGCACAATGAGCAGTTCTTC. The encoded protein is CASSLPLWGQHNEQFF. Drawing the rest from reference TRBV5-1 and TRBJ2-1, the complete variable domain is KAGVTQTPRYLIKTRGQQVTLSCSPISGHRSVSWYQQTPGQGLQFLFEYFSETQRNKGNFPGRFSGRQFSNSRSEMNVSTLELGDSALYLCASSLPLWGQHNEQFFGPGTRLTVL.